One sample yielded the 32 T cell receptor beta chains listed below, sequenced in a study of blood T cell repertoires in COVID-19. Using immunoSEQ multiplex PCR, the repertoire was profiled, and TCRdb retains in-frame clones only, with some absent. Of just under 55,000 clones listed, around nine tenths are singletons. The specimen sequenced was peripheral blood. The receptors originated from a man aged 50 to 59 with acute or convalescent COVID-19.

The V gene is TRBV9, the J gene TRBJ1-5, with D possibly matching TRBD1 (5 bases). CDR1 SGDLS and CDR2 YYNGEE come from the germline V gene. The germline V and J ends were trimmed by 3 bases and 7 bases, with 17 bases remaining between them. The CDR3 is 15 residues long. CDR3 nucleotides: TGTGCCAGCAGCGGGGAGGGGTCTGGAGGACAGCCCCAGCATTTT. It yields the protein CASSGEGSGGQPQHF.

This chain links TRBV11-2 with TRBJ2-3, with 9 bases that match TRBD2. The CDR3 contains 15 residues. Trimming cost V 5 bases and J 6 bases; bases outside gene matches: 9. The V gene's germline CDR1 is SGHAT and CDR2 FQNNGV. CDR3 bases: TGTGCCAGCAGCGGGAGCGGGAGGCCCTCGGATACGCAGTATTTT. Protein product: CASSGSGRPSDTQYF.

The V call is TRBV7-9, the J call TRBJ2-4; no definite D call. Germline V gives CDR1 SEHNR, CDR2 FQNEAQ (reference sequence). The V gene lost 4 bases and the J gene lost 3 bases, with 13 bases spanning the gap. CDR3 length: 15 amino acids. The DNA of the CDR3 is TGTGCCAGCAGCTCGTACGAAGGAGACAAAAACATTCAGTACTTC. Its protein is CASSSYEGDKNIQYF.

J is TRBJ2-1 and V is TRBV7-9; the match to TRBD1 covers 7 bases. Germline V lookup: CDR1 SEHNR, CDR2 FQNEAQ (reference sequence). The CDR3 consists of 12 residues. The J segment lost 9 bases and the V segment lost 2 bases, leaving 1 base of the junction unmatched. Written as DNA, the CDR3 is TGTGCCAGCAGCTTACCAGGGGGTGAGCAGTTCTTC. Its translation: CASSLPGGEQFF.

This clone appeared a single time. The chain links TRBV6-1 to TRBJ2-3, with 9 nucleotides matching TRBD1. Germline loops: CDR1 MNHNS, CDR2 SASEGT. This CDR3 has 15 amino acids. Trimming removed 3 bases from V and 3 bases from J; junction bases left unmatched: 4. DNA of the CDR3: TGTGCCAGCAGTGACCGGGACAGGGAAACAGATACGCAGTATTTT. Translating gives CASSDRDRETDTQYF.

The CDR3 bases are TGTGCCAGCACCGCAACCCTGACAGCGTCCCAAGAGACCCAGTACTTC. As protein: CASTATLTASQETQYF. The V call is TRBV7-9, the J call TRBJ2-5; tentative D call: TRBD1 (5 bases). The CDR3 contains 16 residues. The V end lost 7 bases, the J end lost 1 base, and 19 bases lay between the germline ends. Germline CDR1 and CDR2: SEHNR and FQNEAQ (reference sequence).

The J gene is TRBJ1-1, the V gene TRBV5-1; 8 bases agree with TRBD1. The CDR3 loop spans 13 amino acids. Germline V CDR1 and CDR2: SGHRS, YFSETQ. V dropped 4 bases and J dropped 4; count of bases not matched to a gene: 3. CDR3 DNA sequence: TGCGCCAGCAGCGGAACAGGGGGCACTGAAGCTTTCTTT. Translated: CASSGTGGTEAFF.

The rearrangement links TRBV19 to TRBJ2-7; 7 nucleotides align to TRBD1. V gave up 3 bases and J gave up 2 bases; unmatched junction bases: 7. Germline values: CDR1 LNHDA, CDR2 SQIVND (reference sequence). The CDR3 has 15 amino acids. CDR3 residues: CASSIMGDRAYEQYF. CDR3 sequence (DNA): TGTGCCAGTAGTATCATGGGGGACAGAGCCTACGAGCAGTACTTC.

The chain uses TRBV7-2 and TRBJ2-1; no clear D gene. V was clipped by 2 bases and J by 9 bases, with 14 bases between them. The germline CDR1 and CDR2 sequences are SGHTA and FQGNSA. CDR3 length: 14 amino acids. This CDR3 is CASSLRAALIEQFF. CDR3 sequence (DNA): TGTGCCAGCAGCTTAAGAGCCGCTCTCATTGAGCAGTTCTTC.

The V gene is TRBV11-2, the J gene TRBJ2-5; TRBD1 agrees at 9 bases. The length of the CDR3 is 14 residues. The ends lost 3 bases at V and 5 bases at J; junction bases unmatched: 4. Looked up from germline, CDR1 is SGHAT and CDR2 is FQNNGV. The CDR3 loop reads CASSFYRGQETQYF. The DNA for the CDR3 is TGTGCCAGCAGCTTCTACAGGGGGCAGGAGACCCAGTACTTC.

The chain combines TRBV15 with TRBJ2-1; 7 bases map to TRBD2. The CDR3 totals 16 residues. Trimming took 0 bases from V and 1 from J; bases not matched to a gene: 3. Germline CDR1 LNHNV, CDR2 YYDKDF (reference sequence). The CDR3 bases are TGTGCCACCAGCAGAGATGGGGGGGGGTCCTACAATGAGCAGTTCTTC. This sequence encodes CATSRDGGGSYNEQFF.

The chain combines TRBV11-3 with TRBJ2-3; D gene uncertain. Germline CDR1 and CDR2: SGHNT and YENEEA. The CDR3 is 12 residues long. V was trimmed by 2 bases and J by 2 bases, leaving 2 bases between them. This chain's CDR3 is CASSLYTDTQYF. CDR3 bases: TGTGCCAGCAGCTTATACACAGATACGCAGTATTTT. The variable domain in full, completed from reference TRBV11-3 and TRBJ2-3, reads EAGVVQSPRYKIIEKKQPVAFWCNPISGHNTLYWYLQNLGQGPELLIRYENEEAVDDSQLPKDRFSAERLKGVDSTLKIQPAELGDSAVYLCASSLYTDTQYFGPGTRLTVL.

This chain links TRBV5-1 with TRBJ2-6; D might be TRBD1 (6 bases). V was pared by 3 bases and J by 0 bases, with 10 bases between. The germline V gene has CDR1 SGHRS and CDR2 YFSETQ. The CDR3 length is 16 residues. The CDR3 DNA reads TGCGCCAGCAGCTCTCAGGGGAGCTCTGGGGCCAACGTCCTGACTTTC. Encoded protein: CASSSQGSSGANVLTF.

The V and J genes are TRBV30 and TRBJ2-7, with 10 bases aligning to TRBD1. The length of the CDR3 is 14 residues. CDR1 is GTSNPN and CDR2 is SVGIG in the germline V gene (reference sequence). With 4 bases clipped from V and 4 bases from J, the junction kept 7 bases outside the gene matches. The CDR3: CAWKPGQGQYEQYF. CDR3 in DNA: TGTGCCTGGAAGCCGGGACAGGGGCAATACGAGCAGTACTTC.

The J gene is TRBJ2-6, the V gene TRBV30; 8 bases fit TRBD1. The CDR3 is 19 amino acids. The germline gives CDR1 GTSNPN, CDR2 SVGIG (reference sequence). Trimming took 7 bases from V and 0 from J; bases not matched to a gene: 17. The CDR3 coding sequence is TGTGCCTCGCAAGGTGGCCAGGGGGCTAGCAACTCTGGGGCCAACGTCCTGACTTTC. Protein sequence: CASQGGQGASNSGANVLTF.

The count of this clone is one. The CDR3, as DNA: TGTGCCACCAGTGATTTGTGGACAGGGGGGCAAGAGACCCAGTACTTC. It is translated as CATSDLWTGGQETQYF. V and J are TRBV24-1 and TRBJ2-5, with TRBD1 matching over 10 bases. In germline, CDR1 is KGHDR, CDR2 SFDVKD. Trimming cost V 0 bases and J 2 bases; bases outside gene matches: 2. The CDR3 contains 16 residues.

This clone was seen just once. The chain combines TRBV19 with TRBJ2-7, with D unclear. The V end was cut by 0 bases, the J end by 3 bases, with 9 bases between. The germline CDR1 and CDR2 sequences are LNHDA and SQIVND (reference sequence). The CDR3 spans 14 residues. CDR3 region: CASSIDGAVYEQYF. The CDR3 DNA reads TGTGCCAGTAGTATAGATGGAGCAGTCTACGAGCAGTACTTC. Complete variable domain (other parts from reference TRBV19 and TRBJ2-7): DGGITQSPKYLFRKEGQNVTLSCEQNLNHDAMYWYRQDPGQGLRLIYYSQIVNDFQKGDIAEGYSVSREKKESFPLTVTSAQKNPTAFYLCASSIDGAVYEQYFGPGTRLTVT.

V gene TRBV27 combines with J gene TRBJ2-7; 10 positions agree with TRBD2. CDR1 and CDR2 (germline): MNHEY, SMNVEV (reference sequence). The ends lost 2 bases at V and 4 bases at J; junction bases unmatched: 14. This CDR3 is built from 18 residues. The CDR3 is CASSLKAGGPIKSYEQYF. The CDR3 coding sequence is TGTGCCAGCAGTTTAAAAGCGGGAGGGCCAATAAAGTCATACGAGCAGTACTTC.

With regard to this clone: Other DNA sequences in this sample translate to the same CDR3. The gene calls are TRBV19 and TRBJ2-7; D is ambiguous. The CDR3 contains 13 residues. V was trimmed by 4 bases and J by 0 bases, leaving 7 bases between them. Per germline, CDR1 LNHDA and CDR2 SQIVND (reference sequence). The CDR3 DNA follows: TGTGCCAGTAGTACGCAGGCCTCCTACGAGCAGTACTTC. Translated, it gives CASSTQASYEQYF.

This chain joins TRBV7-2 and TRBJ2-1; D gene unclear. The V gene lost 5 bases and the J gene lost 5 bases, with 13 bases spanning the gap. This CDR3 is 14 amino acids long. Germline V gene lookup returns CDR1 SGHTA and CDR2 FQGNSA. CDR3 in amino acids: CASSPYNTDNEQFF. CDR3 bases: TGTGCCAGCAGCCCTTATAATACGGACAATGAGCAGTTCTTC. The full variable domain, in which reference TRBV7-2 and TRBJ2-1 provide the parts outside the CDR3, is GAGVSQSPSNKVTEKGKDVELRCDPISGHTALYWYRQSLGQGLEFLIYFQGNSAPDKSGLPSDRFSAERTGGSVSTLTIQRTQQEDSAVYLCASSPYNTDNEQFFGPGTRLTVL.

The rearrangement uses TRBV6-5 and TRBJ2-2; D might be TRBD2 (5 bases). The CDR3 runs 16 residues. The ends were cut back, 4 bases at V and 5 bases at J, with 17 bases in the middle. The germline V gene has CDR1 MNHEY and CDR2 SVGAGI. The CDR3 sequence is CASSSLASPYTGELFF. DNA of the CDR3: TGTGCCAGCAGTTCCCTAGCCTCGCCTTATACCGGGGAGCTGTTTTTT.

This sequence joins TRBV7-9 and TRBJ1-2; TRBD1 aligns across 9 bases. Per the germline V gene, CDR1 is SEHNR and CDR2 is FQNEAQ (reference sequence). This CDR3 spans 15 amino acids. The V gene end was trimmed by 5 bases and the J gene end by 2 bases; junction bases not matched to a gene: 6. The CDR3 protein is CASSAGTGFNYGYTF. DNA of the CDR3: TGTGCCAGCAGCGCCGGGACAGGGTTCAACTATGGCTACACCTTC.

V usage is TRBV2 and J usage is TRBJ2-2; 7 bases map to TRBD2. The J segment lost 4 bases and the V segment lost 8 bases, leaving 10 bases of the junction unmatched. The CDR3 is made up of 15 amino acids. Germline loops: CDR1 SNHLY, CDR2 FYNNEI. The CDR3 DNA reads TGTGCCAGCGGGGGGGGTGGCCTGGGCACCGGGGAGCTGTTTTTT. It is translated as CASGGGGLGTGELFF.

This rearrangement joins TRBV3-1 (or the pseudogene TRBV3-2) to TRBJ2-5, with no clear D. The CDR3 has 15 amino acids. The V end was cut by 1 base, the J end by 1 base, with 10 bases between. Germline V gene sequence: CDR1 LGHDT, CDR2 YNNKEL (reference sequence). The CDR3 loop reads CASSQGQATQETQYF. In nucleotides, the CDR3 is TGTGCCAGCAGCCAAGGTCAGGCCACCCAAGAGACCCAGTACTTC.

V and J are TRBV6-5 and TRBJ2-2; 9 nucleotides agree with TRBD1. This CDR3 region has 14 residues. Per germline, CDR1 MNHEY and CDR2 SVGAGI. V shed 6 bases, J shed 9 bases, and the junction held 8 bases outside the gene matches. Written as DNA, the CDR3 is TGTGCCAGCAGCTTTACAGGGGGCTTTTGGGAGCTGTTTTTT. Translation: CASSFTGGFWELFF.

The chain has TRBV11-3 and TRBJ1-1; the match to TRBD1 covers 7 bases. The CDR3 is 13 amino acids. J lost 4 bases, V lost 5 bases, and 4 bases had no gene match. Germline V gives CDR1 SGHNT, CDR2 YENEEA. Here the CDR3 DNA reads TGTGCCAGCAGCCCAGGGGGAGGCACTGAAGCTTTCTTT. This translates into CASSPGGGTEAFF.

The V gene is TRBV6-6, the J gene TRBJ2-4, with 7 bases matching TRBD1. The V gene's germline CDR1 is MNHNY and CDR2 SVGAGI (reference sequence). The CDR3 is made up of 13 amino acids. V was pared by 6 bases and J by 9 bases, with 8 bases of the junction left unmatched. CDR3 loop: CASSSQGRGIQYF. The CDR3 DNA is TGTGCCAGCAGCTCACAGGGGCGAGGCATTCAGTACTTC.

The rearrangement links TRBV11-3 to TRBJ1-1, with 7 positions matching TRBD1. From germline, CDR1 is SGHNT and CDR2 YENEEA. With V trimmed by 0 bases and J by 5 bases, 3 bases remained unmatched. This CDR3 region has 14 residues. CDR3 sequence reads: CASSLERGRTEAFF. In DNA form, the CDR3 reads TGTGCCAGCAGCTTAGAGAGGGGGCGGACTGAAGCTTTCTTT.

CDR3: CASSLVGWDSPYNEQFF. The CDR3 DNA follows: TGTGCCAGCAGCTTAGTTGGTTGGGACTCGCCCTACAATGAGCAGTTCTTC. The genes are TRBV11-2 and TRBJ2-1; a weak D match, TRBD2 (6 bases). The CDR3 sequence is 17 residues long. Trimming left V 1 base short and J 2 bases short, with 15 bases between. The germline CDR1 and CDR2 sequences are SGHAT and FQNNGV.

This clone was seen a handful of times. The chain links TRBV7-9 to TRBJ2-2; TRBD1 agrees at 10 bases. The CDR3 is 18 amino acids. Germline V gene data show CDR1 as SEHNR and CDR2 as FQNEAQ (reference sequence). V was clipped by 1 base and J by 3 bases; unmatched bases: 8. The CDR3 reads CASSLERGQGRYTGELFF. The CDR3 nucleotides are TGTGCCAGCAGCTTAGAAAGGGGACAGGGGAGATACACCGGGGAGCTGTTTTTT.

This clone has just a few counts. This chain links TRBV11-2 with TRBJ1-2, with D hard to call. The CDR3 totals 12 residues. Germline CDR1 is SGHAT and CDR2 is FQNNGV. The V gene lost 3 bases and the J gene lost 8 bases, with 10 bases spanning the gap. Here the CDR3 reads CASSFEGNGYTF. The DNA of the CDR3 is TGTGCCAGCAGCTTTGAGGGTAACGGCTACACCTTC.

V usage is TRBV7-9 and J usage is TRBJ2-7; 11 nucleotides line up with TRBD2. With 4 bases clipped from V and 5 bases from J, the junction kept 7 bases outside the gene matches. Germline values: CDR1 SEHNR, CDR2 FQNEAQ (reference sequence). This CDR3 region has 15 residues. CDR3 region: CASSSLAGGYNEQYF. DNA for the CDR3: TGTGCCAGCAGCTCCTTAGCGGGAGGGTATAACGAGCAGTACTTC.